Included here is one T cell receptor (beta chain) sequence, with context. What it binds is not known. These data belong to a study of CD8+ T cells in alopecia areata. Findings and caveats of the study: Scalp clonality, together with expanded CD8+ clones among the top 100, fell significantly with tofacitinib.

Treatment meaning: oral pan-JAK inhibitor, 5-10 mg twice daily. Sequencing used cDNA as its template, made by extracting RNA and reverse transcribing it. Produced via immunoSEQ multiplex PCR; TCRdb's table is partial and in-frame only. This table holds fewer than 150,000 clones, roughly four fifths found once. Trimming shortened V by 5 bases and J by 0 bases, and 8 bases separated the two germline ends. Looked up from germline, CDR1 is LNHNV and CDR2 is YYDKDF (reference sequence). This CDR3 is 15 amino acids long. The sequenced sample was CD8+ T cells sorted from blood, obtained at week 4, from a patient treated with tofacitinib. The V and J genes are TRBV15 and TRBJ2-6, with D perhaps matching TRBD2 (6 bases). This clonotype was sampled from a human donor with alopecia areata. CDR3 region: CATSPGASGANVLTF. The CDR3 bases are TGTGCCACCAGCCCGGGAGCCTCTGGGGCCAACGTCCTGACTTTC.